This entry is about one TCR beta chain. TCRdb keeps only in-frame clones here, not all; method: immunoSEQ multiplex PCR. The sample carries almost 200,000 clones, 89% recorded once. This specimen comes from a study of blood T cell repertoires in COVID-19. Study details: The samples span acute and convalescent COVID-19 from the United States, Italy and Spain. From T cells, B-cell-depleted T cells, or PBMCs came the material, which was cDNA or gDNA.

The source material was PBMCs or T cells enriched from blood (not recorded which). The clonotype comes from a woman younger than 30 who had recovered from COVID-19.

This chain's CDR3 is CASSFPGGSVTEAFF. The DNA for the CDR3 is TGTGCCAGCAGCTTCCCCGGAGGCTCGGTGACTGAAGCTTTCTTT. V is TRBV5-6 and J is TRBJ1-1; unclear D gene. Trimming removed 2 bases at V and 5 bases at J, with 16 bases between. Germline lookup yields CDR1 SGHDT and CDR2 YYEEEE. The CDR3 contains 15 residues.